The 4 T cell receptor beta chains below were found in one sample sequenced in a study of T cells in Graves' hyperthyroidism and ophthalmopathy. The CDR3 regions of TCR beta were amplified from RNA transcripts. A set of HTBI primers served as the primers for a first-round RT-PCR of the TCR CDR3. TCRdb passed the multiplex PCR reads through MiXCR, listing each CDR3 protein once. The sample includes 300,000 to 450,000 distinct CDR3 sequences, 11% to 15% seen only once; the top ten take approximately 10%. Material for sequencing was blood. All receptors come from a woman aged 60-75 years with Graves' hyperthyroidism.

This clonotype turned up a few times. The chain joins TRBV5-4 to TRBJ2-1; D perhaps matches TRBD1 (5 bases). CDR1 and CDR2 from the germline V gene are SGHNT and YYREEE (reference sequence). The CDR3 is 15 amino acids. Trimming left V 0 bases short and J 2 bases short, with 9 bases between. As DNA, the CDR3 is TGTGCCAGCAGCTTGGCCAGGGCCGCCTACAATGAGCAGTTCTTC. Its protein product is CASSLARAAYNEQFF.

Many counts were recorded for this clonotype. The chain uses TRBV11-1 and TRBJ2-1, with 8 bases that match TRBD2. Germline V gene lookup returns CDR1 SGHAT and CDR2 FQDESV (reference sequence). The V segment lost 3 bases and the J segment 6 bases; nucleotides outside the gene matches: 7. The CDR3 contains 15 residues. CDR3 sequence: CASSFTTRGGNEQFF. Here the CDR3 DNA reads TGTGCCAGCAGCTTTACTACCCGGGGGGGCAATGAGCAGTTCTTC.

A few counts support this clonotype. Germline is not matched at one junction end, which may reflect a read error. V is TRBV9 and J is TRBJ2-7; 7 bases agree with TRBD2. This CDR3 spans 14 amino acids. The germline gives CDR1 SGDLS, CDR2 YYNGEE. The CDR3 bases are TGTACCAGCAGCGTAGTTTCTAGCGGTGGGGAGCAGTACTTC. Protein product: CTSSVVSSGGEQYF.

This chain uses TRBV4-1 with TRBJ2-3; D unresolved. There are 13 residues in the CDR3. Trimming left V 0 bases short and J 6 bases short, with 7 bases between. CDR1 MGHRA and CDR2 YSYEKL come from the germline V gene. The CDR3 sequence is CASSQEVRDTQYF. The CDR3 bases are TGCGCCAGCAGCCAAGAAGTAAGGGATACGCAGTATTTT.